These 23 T cell receptor beta chains came from one sample sequenced in a study of T cell responses to AZD1222 COVID-19 vaccine. The table came from immunoSEQ multiplex PCR; TCRdb's copy has only in-frame clones and leaves some out. Among 100,000 or so clones, about 95% were seen once, and the ten largest hold more than 2%. The input for sequencing was peripheral blood, taken on day 0 of AZD1222 vaccination. These receptors were taken from an adult in good health.

CDR3 coding DNA: TGTGCCAGCAGCTTAGCGTCAGGTCGAAGAAACACCATATATTTT. Encoded protein: CASSLASGRRNTIYF. V gene TRBV11-1 combines with J gene TRBJ1-3; D not resolved. Germline V gives CDR1 SGHAT, CDR2 FQDESV (reference sequence). The CDR3 is made up of 15 amino acids. Trimming stripped 0 bases from V and 5 bases from J, with 11 bases between.

The chain carries TRBV7-6 and TRBJ1-6, with 7 bases fitting TRBD1. Losses at the gene ends were 6 bases for V and 10 bases for J; bases not matched to a gene: 9. CDR3 size: 14 residues. Germline values: CDR1 SGHVS, CDR2 FNYEAQ. The CDR3 nucleotides read TGTGCCAGCAGTTCACAGGGGTTCGGGTCACCCCTCCACTTT. Encoded protein: CASSSQGFGSPLHF.

The genes are TRBV6-7 and TRBJ2-3; D possibly corresponds to TRBD1 (5 bases). TRBV6-7 is an ORF for which the function is uncertain. Trimming left V 2 bases short and J 3 bases short, with 18 bases between. This CDR3 region has 17 residues. For the CDR3, the DNA is TGTGCCAGCAGTTACCACTCGTCTGCTAAGGGGACAGATACGCAGTATTTT. This codes for CASSYHSSAKGTDTQYF.

The chain is built from TRBV3-1 (or the pseudogene TRBV3-2) and TRBJ2-5, with no clear D. This CDR3 is 13 amino acids long. V was pared by 3 bases and J by 2 bases, with 7 bases between. Germline CDR1 and CDR2: LGHDT and YNNKEL (reference sequence). Here the CDR3 reads CASSHRQQETQYF. Here the CDR3 DNA reads TGTGCCAGCAGCCACAGGCAGCAAGAGACCCAGTACTTC.

The chain combines TRBV5-4 with TRBJ2-1; D uncertain. The germline V gene encodes CDR1 SGHNT and CDR2 YYREEE (reference sequence). V lost 4 bases and J 9 bases, leaving 11 bases between the germline ends. This CDR3 has 12 residues. This chain's CDR3 is CASSRDTGEQFF. CDR3 DNA: TGTGCCAGCAGCCGAGACACGGGTGAGCAGTTCTTC. The variable domain in full, completed from reference TRBV5-4 and TRBJ2-1, reads ETGVTQSPTHLIKTRGQQVTLRCSSQSGHNTVSWYQQALGQGPQFIFQYYREEENGRGNFPPRFSGLQFPNYSSELNVNALELDDSALYLCASSRDTGEQFFGPGTRLTVL.

J is TRBJ1-1 and V is TRBV7-9, with 11 bases lining up with TRBD1. The V gene end was trimmed by 5 bases and the J gene end by 4 bases; junction bases not matched to a gene: 9. Germline V gene data show CDR1 as SEHNR and CDR2 as FQNEAQ (reference sequence). This CDR3 contains 16 residues. In nucleotides, the CDR3 is TGTGCCAGCAGCCATGGACAGGGGGCGCGGGTCACTGAAGCTTTCTTT. Residues: CASSHGQGARVTEAFF. Full variable domain (rest looked up from reference TRBV7-9 and TRBJ1-1): DTGVSQNPRHKITKRGQNVTFRCDPISEHNRLYWYRQTLGQGPEFLTYFQNEAQLEKSRLLSDRFSAERPKGSFSTLEIQRTEQGDSAMYLCASSHGQGARVTEAFFGQGTRLTVV.

The chain employs TRBV19 and TRBJ1-3; D remains ambiguous. Between the trimmed V and J ends, which lost 7 bases and 2 bases, there was a span of 18 bases. Germline CDR1 LNHDA, CDR2 SQIVND (reference sequence). The CDR3 sequence is 16 residues long. CDR3 loop: CASKAQISAPGNTIYF. CDR3 coding DNA: TGTGCCAGTAAGGCCCAAATATCGGCCCCTGGAAACACCATATATTTT.

J is TRBJ1-4 and V is TRBV9, with D tentatively TRBD1 (6 bases). This CDR3 contains 15 residues. V gave up 3 bases and J gave up 8 bases, with 17 bases separating them. CDR1 and CDR2 (germline): SGDLS, YYNGEE. CDR3 loop: CASSDGTGLGEKLFF. In DNA form, the CDR3 reads TGTGCCAGCAGCGACGGTACAGGGTTGGGCGAAAAACTGTTTTTT.

This chain's CDR3 is CASSLGQGLFEQYF. The CDR3 nucleotides are TGTGCCAGCAGTTTAGGACAGGGGCTTTTCGAGCAGTACTTC. This rearrangement joins TRBV27 to TRBJ2-7, with 9 bases identical to TRBD1. Germline-derived CDR1 and CDR2 are MNHEY and SMNVEV (reference sequence). CDR3 length equals 14 residues. V lost 2 bases, J lost 6 bases, and 5 bases stayed unmatched.

The chain employs TRBV5-1 and TRBJ1-1; weak D call: TRBD1 (5 bases). CDR3 length: 14 residues. The V gene's germline CDR1 is SGHRS and CDR2 YFSETQ. V dropped 2 bases and J dropped 3 bases, with 11 bases sitting between them. CDR3: CASSLTVGDTEAFF. The CDR3 DNA follows: TGCGCCAGCAGCTTAACAGTGGGGGACACTGAAGCTTTCTTT.

The chain carries TRBV5-6 and TRBJ2-7, with D possibly TRBD1 on 6 matching bases. Trimming took 1 base from V and 2 from J, leaving 10 bases between them. Germline V gene lookup returns CDR1 SGHDT and CDR2 YYEEEE. This CDR3 comprises 14 residues. The CDR3 is CASSLRQATYEQYF. In DNA, the CDR3 is TGTGCCAGCAGCTTGCGACAGGCGACCTACGAGCAGTACTTC.

This clone has just one count. The chain combines TRBV7-2 with TRBJ1-1; the D gene is possibly TRBD1 (6 bases). The CDR3 runs 15 residues. The V end was cut by 7 bases, the J end by 7 bases, with 22 bases between. The germline gives CDR1 SGHTA, CDR2 FQGNSA. The CDR3 DNA is TGTGCCAGCATCAAGGAGGGGGGGCAGGGTCGTGAAGCTTTCTTT. The encoded protein is CASIKEGGQGREAFF.

The V call is TRBV10-2, the J call TRBJ1-4; TRBD1 might be the D (5 bases). Germline values: CDR1 WSHSY, CDR2 SAAADI. Deletions cut 6 bases from V and 8 bases from J, with 10 bases between. CDR3 length: 12 residues. CDR3 loop: CASREGREKLFF. In DNA form, the CDR3 reads TGCGCCAGCAGGGAGGGGAGGGAAAAACTGTTTTTT.

The chain links TRBV2 to TRBJ1-5; tentative D call: TRBD1 (6 bases). The germline V and J ends were trimmed by 7 bases and 2 bases, with 18 bases remaining between them. CDR1 SNHLY and CDR2 FYNNEI come from the germline V gene. This CDR3 is built from 16 residues. Here the CDR3 reads CASTENAGDGNQPQHF. DNA for the CDR3: TGTGCCAGCACCGAGAATGCAGGGGATGGCAATCAGCCCCAGCATTTT.

The chain has TRBV27 and TRBJ1-3; TRBD1 aligns across 7 bases. In germline, CDR1 is MNHEY, CDR2 SMNVEV (reference sequence). The CDR3 spans 15 residues. Losses at the gene ends were 8 bases for V and 0 bases for J; bases not matched to a gene: 7. The CDR3 DNA is TGTGCCAGCGCGGGACAGCCAGTCTCTGGAAACACCATATATTTT. This encodes CASAGQPVSGNTIYF.

The chain employs TRBV5-5 and TRBJ1-1, with 10 bases identical to TRBD1. The CDR3 is made up of 14 amino acids. Germline CDR1 SGHKS, CDR2 YYEKEE (reference sequence). The V and J ends lost 4 bases and 7 bases, in that order; junction bases with no gene match: 7. CDR3 nucleotides: TGTGCCAGCAGCCCGGGACAGGGGAGAGGTGAAGCTTTCTTT. Translation: CASSPGQGRGEAFF.

The rearrangement links TRBV4-1 to TRBJ1-1; D gene uncertain. This CDR3 spans 15 amino acids. CDR1 MGHRA and CDR2 YSYEKL come from the germline V gene. Between the trimmed V and J ends, which lost 4 bases and 0 bases, there was a span of 12 bases. CDR3 protein: CASSPPAGLNTEAFF. CDR3 in DNA: TGCGCCAGCAGCCCCCCGGCCGGTCTGAACACTGAAGCTTTCTTT.

The rearrangement uses TRBV19 and TRBJ2-7, with 8 bases that match TRBD1. Trimming took 5 bases from V and 1 from J; bases not matched to a gene: 10. CDR3 length equals 16 residues. The germline V gene encodes CDR1 LNHDA and CDR2 SQIVND (reference sequence). The CDR3 here is CASSSLKTGDSYEQYF. As DNA, the CDR3 is TGTGCCAGTAGTTCGCTCAAGACAGGGGATTCCTACGAGCAGTACTTC.

This sequence joins TRBV7-2 and TRBJ1-2; the D gene is possibly TRBD1 (5 bases). This CDR3 has 13 residues. V was shortened by 5 bases and J by 5 bases, with 12 bases between the two germline ends. Germline V CDR1 and CDR2: SGHTA, FQGNSA. The CDR3 region is CASSVPGGYGYTF. The CDR3 nucleotides are TGTGCCAGCAGCGTCCCGGGGGGTTATGGCTACACCTTC.

The J gene is TRBJ2-3, the V gene TRBV12-3 or TRBV12-4; D not certain. The CDR3 is made up of 13 amino acids. V was shortened by 5 bases and J by 7 bases, with 13 bases between the two germline ends. This CDR3 reads CASSGTTGHTQYF. The CDR3 DNA is TGTGCCAGCAGTGGTACCACCGGTCATACGCAGTATTTT.

The chain combines TRBV19 with TRBJ1-5; 7 nucleotides line up with TRBD1. Germline values: CDR1 LNHDA, CDR2 SQIVND (reference sequence). The CDR3 loop spans 13 amino acids. Trimming cost V 10 bases and J 7 bases; bases outside gene matches: 10. The CDR3 sequence: CATSGGQGQPQHF. CDR3 nucleotides: TGTGCCACCTCAGGGGGGCAGGGGCAGCCCCAGCATTTT.

The rearrangement uses TRBV3-1 (or the pseudogene TRBV3-2) and TRBJ1-2, with 7 bases lining up with TRBD1. The J segment lost 8 bases and the V segment lost 1 base, leaving 10 bases of the junction unmatched. The germline gives CDR1 LGHDT, CDR2 YNNKEL (reference sequence). This CDR3 comprises 15 residues. This CDR3 is CASSQVARTGSGYTF. CDR3 sequence (DNA): TGTGCCAGCAGCCAAGTCGCTCGGACAGGTTCCGGCTACACCTTC.

The chain is built from TRBV28 and TRBJ1-5; 8 nucleotides align to TRBD1. The CDR3 totals 15 residues. Germline CDR1 and CDR2: MDHEN and SYDVKM. The V segment lost 5 bases and the J segment 4 bases; nucleotides outside the gene matches: 7. This CDR3 reads CASSPRGQGNQPQHF. The CDR3, as DNA: TGTGCCAGCAGTCCCAGAGGACAGGGAAATCAGCCCCAGCATTTT. The full variable domain, its missing parts supplied by reference TRBV28 and TRBJ1-5, is DVKVTQSSRYLVKRTGEKVFLECVQDMDHENMFWYRQDPGLGLRLIYFSYDVKMKEKGDIPEGYSVSREKKERFSLILESASTNQTSMYLCASSPRGQGNQPQHFGDGTRLSIL.